Listed here is a single TCR beta chain. Using its own MiXCR run on the RT-PCR reads, TCRdb lists one record per CDR3 protein. Seen here are around 700,000 distinct CDR3 sequences, 13% to 15% observed once, and the top ten hold about 3.6%. V shed 1 base and J 2 bases; nucleotides not matched to a gene: 11. CDR3 length equals 17 residues. Germline V gives CDR1 DFQATT, CDR2 SNEGSKA (reference sequence). The sequenced sample consisted of memory CD4+ T cells from blood. The origin of this receptor is a female donor in good health, serving as a healthy control. V usage is TRBV20-1 and J usage is TRBJ2-4; 7 positions agree with TRBD1. CDR3 residues: CSARGGTAAVTKNIQYF. As DNA, the CDR3 is TGCAGTGCTAGAGGTGGGACAGCAGCCGTAACCAAAAACATTCAGTACTTC.